The 20 T cell receptor beta chains below all came from one sample that was sequenced in a study of blood T cell repertoires in COVID-19. TCRdb's copy holds only in-frame clones and misses some; the assay was immunoSEQ multiplex PCR. This sample has about 130,000 clones, with more than 70% found just once. Sequenced: peripheral blood. The receptors were gathered from a human donor in a cohort sampled during active COVID-19.

The V and J genes are TRBV28 and TRBJ2-1, with D possibly matching TRBD2 (5 bases). Trimming stripped 1 base from V and 13 bases from J, with 14 bases between. This CDR3 is built from 13 residues. Germline lookup yields CDR1 MDHEN and CDR2 SYDVKM. For the CDR3, the DNA is TGTGCCAGCAGTTTATCTCGATGGGAGAAACAGTTCTTC. Protein: CASSLSRWEKQFF.

The chain has TRBV18 and TRBJ2-7; D perhaps matches TRBD1 (5 bases). CDR3 size: 15 residues. Trimming removed 3 bases from V and 2 bases from J, with 14 bases in between. The germline CDR1 and CDR2 sequences are KGHSH and LQKENI. This chain's CDR3 is CASSPGGQWTYEQYF. The DNA for the CDR3 is TGTGCCAGCTCACCGGGCGGACAATGGACCTACGAGCAGTACTTC.

V gene TRBV3-1 (or the pseudogene TRBV3-2) combines with J gene TRBJ2-3; 14 bases align to TRBD2. The V gene end was trimmed by 4 bases and the J gene end by 2 bases; junction bases not matched to a gene: 5. The CDR3 consists of 17 residues. CDR1 LGHDT and CDR2 YNNKEL come from the germline V gene (reference sequence). Here the CDR3 reads CASSLGLAGGPTDTQYF. CDR3 DNA sequence: TGTGCCAGCAGCCTAGGACTAGCGGGGGGCCCCACAGATACGCAGTATTTT.

The chain recombines TRBV27 with TRBJ1-1, with 7 bases matching TRBD1. Germline V gene sequence: CDR1 MNHEY, CDR2 SMNVEV (reference sequence). The junction had 4 bases not matched to a gene; V was cut back by 5 bases and J by 1 base. The CDR3 length is 14 residues. CDR3 region: CASSRGQTNTEAFF. Written as DNA, the CDR3 is TGTGCCAGCAGTCGGGGACAGACGAACACTGAAGCTTTCTTT.

The V gene is TRBV7-2, the J gene TRBJ2-2, with 13 bases that match TRBD2. CDR1 is SGHTA and CDR2 is FQGNSA in the germline V gene. This CDR3 region has 14 residues. V gave up 8 bases and J gave up 11 bases; unmatched junction bases: 8. The CDR3: CASGGLAGATELFF. The CDR3 DNA sequence: TGTGCCAGCGGCGGACTAGCGGGAGCAACCGAGCTGTTTTTT.

Here the CDR3 DNA reads TGTGCCAGCAGTTACGCTGTGGGCGGGAGTGCCTACAATGAGCAGTTCTTC. The encoded protein is CASSYAVGGSAYNEQFF. V is TRBV6-2 or TRBV6-3 and J is TRBJ2-1, with TRBD2 identical over 7 bases. V trimming: 2 bases; J trimming: 2 bases; junction bases outside the gene matches: 9. The CDR3 sequence is 17 residues long. The germline V gene encodes CDR1 MNHEY and CDR2 SVGEGT.

The CDR3 DNA sequence: TGTGCCAGCAAACCTACGGGACTAGCGGGGGTCCCCTCCTACGAGCAGTACTTC. It encodes CASKPTGLAGVPSYEQYF. The chain recombines TRBV27 with TRBJ2-7, with TRBD2 matching over 14 bases. Unmatched junction bases numbered 11, after V lost 7 bases and J lost 0 bases. Germline V gene lookup returns CDR1 MNHEY and CDR2 SMNVEV (reference sequence). The CDR3 spans 18 residues.

The chain is built from TRBV6-6 and TRBJ2-1, with 9 bases matching TRBD2. Germline V gives CDR1 MNHNY, CDR2 SVGAGI (reference sequence). V trimming: 5 bases; J trimming: 16 bases; junction bases outside the gene matches: 9. CDR3 length equals 12 residues. CDR3 sequence (DNA): TGTGCCAGCAGTCCACCCGCGGGGGGGCAATTCTTC. Translated: CASSPPAGGQFF.

The J gene is TRBJ2-1, the V gene TRBV5-1, with 11 bases that match TRBD2. Germline values: CDR1 SGHRS, CDR2 YFSETQ. The CDR3 runs to 17 residues. V lost 4 bases and J lost 4; bases outside the gene matches: 10. The CDR3 bases are TGCGCCAGCAGCAAACAACAACTAGCGGGAGTTTACAATGAGCAGTTCTTC. As protein: CASSKQQLAGVYNEQFF.

The chain is built from TRBV4-3 and TRBJ1-1; TRBD1 agrees at 7 bases. CDR3 size: 15 residues. V lost 2 bases and J lost 1; bases outside the gene matches: 4. Per germline, CDR1 LGHNA and CDR2 YSLEER. The CDR3 reads CASSQTAGGNTEAFF. The CDR3 DNA sequence: TGCGCCAGCAGCCAAACGGCAGGGGGGAACACTGAAGCTTTCTTT.

The chain has TRBV5-6 and TRBJ1-5; 7 bases align to TRBD1. Germline CDR1 SGHDT, CDR2 YYEEEE. V trimming: 1 base; J trimming: 5 bases; junction bases outside the gene matches: 6. CDR3 length: 15 residues. CDR3: CASSLKGTADQPQHF. CDR3 coding DNA: TGTGCCAGCAGCTTGAAGGGGACAGCGGATCAGCCCCAGCATTTT.

The chain combines TRBV6-6 with TRBJ2-5; the match to TRBD2 covers 13 bases. CDR1 and CDR2 (germline): MNHNY, SVGAGI (reference sequence). This CDR3 has 16 residues. V was clipped by 6 bases and J by 2 bases; unmatched bases: 6. CDR3 protein: CASRRGLAGAQETQYF. The CDR3 DNA follows: TGTGCCAGCAGGCGTGGACTAGCGGGGGCACAAGAGACCCAGTACTTC.

This clone was observed once. J is TRBJ2-6 and V is TRBV5-6; a possible D gene is TRBD2 (6 bases). The CDR3 is 16 residues long. CDR1 is SGHDT, CDR2 YYEEEE, per germline. V was cut by 0 bases and J by 2 bases, with 9 bases left in between. CDR3 DNA: TGTGCCAGCAGCTTGGCGGGGGACCCTGGGGCCAACGTCCTGACTTTC. Its protein is CASSLAGDPGANVLTF.

This clone has a single count. The rearrangement uses TRBV28 and TRBJ2-6; 7 positions agree with TRBD2. The CDR3 is 14 residues long. The germline gives CDR1 MDHEN, CDR2 SYDVKM. J was trimmed by 4 bases and V by 3 bases; bases with no gene match: 0. CDR3 nucleotide sequence: TGTGCCAGCAGTTTGGGACTAGGGGCCAACGTCCTGACTTTC. Translating it yields CASSLGLGANVLTF.

The rearrangement links TRBV10-1 to TRBJ1-1, with D unclear. The CDR3 is 13 amino acids. Germline assignment: CDR1 WNHNN and CDR2 SYGVQD (reference sequence). The germline V and J ends were trimmed by 4 bases and 0 bases, with 6 bases remaining between them. The CDR3 is CASSAAVNTEAFF. DNA of the CDR3: TGCGCCAGCAGTGCGGCGGTGAACACTGAAGCTTTCTTT.

In nucleotides, the CDR3 is TGTGCCAGCTCACCGCCTAGCGGCGGGAGACTGCGCGAGCAGTTCTTC. This translates into CASSPPSGGRLREQFF. V usage is TRBV18 and J usage is TRBJ2-1; 7 nucleotides match TRBD2. CDR1 and CDR2 (germline): KGHSH, LQKENI. This CDR3 is 16 amino acids long. Losses at the gene ends were 3 bases for V and 10 bases for J; bases not matched to a gene: 15. Variable domain in full (rest from reference TRBV18 and TRBJ2-1): NAGVMQNPRHLVRRRGQEARLRCSPMKGHSHVYWYRQLPEEGLKFMVYLQKENIIDESGMPKERFSAEFPKEGPSILRIQQVVRGDSAAYFCASSPPSGGRLREQFFGPGTRLTVL.

The chain joins TRBV7-2 to TRBJ2-4, with 16 bases aligning to TRBD2. With V trimmed by 2 bases and J by 1 base, 5 bases remained unmatched. Germline lookup yields CDR1 SGHTA and CDR2 FQGNSA. The CDR3 is 19 amino acids. CDR3 loop: CASSLIGTSGRGAKNIQYF. The CDR3 DNA reads as TGTGCCAGCAGCTTAATAGGGACTAGCGGGAGGGGGGCCAAAAACATTCAGTACTTC.

J is TRBJ2-5 and V is TRBV5-1, with D unresolved. The CDR3 has 14 residues. The V and J ends lost 0 bases and 5 bases respectively, with 11 bases between them. Per the germline V gene, CDR1 is SGHRS and CDR2 is YFSETQ. DNA for the CDR3: TGCGCCAGCAGCTTGGGCCCCAACGGGGAGACCCAGTACTTC. Translating gives CASSLGPNGETQYF.

This chain uses TRBV18 with TRBJ2-2; 10 positions match TRBD1. The V gene end was trimmed by 4 bases and the J gene end by 7 bases; junction bases not matched to a gene: 12. The CDR3 runs to 17 residues. Germline values: CDR1 KGHSH, CDR2 LQKENI. This CDR3 is CASSRDRGIGRHGELFF. The CDR3, as DNA: TGTGCCAGCTCACGGGACAGGGGAATCGGACGGCACGGGGAGCTGTTTTTT.

The chain couples TRBV15 to TRBJ2-5, with a possible D match to TRBD2 (5 bases). CDR3 length: 13 residues. V dropped 0 bases and J dropped 5 bases, with 7 bases sitting between them. Germline values: CDR1 LNHNV, CDR2 YYDKDF (reference sequence). The CDR3 DNA follows: TGTGCCACCAGCAGAGATTCGGGGGAGACCCAGTACTTC. This codes for CATSRDSGETQYF.